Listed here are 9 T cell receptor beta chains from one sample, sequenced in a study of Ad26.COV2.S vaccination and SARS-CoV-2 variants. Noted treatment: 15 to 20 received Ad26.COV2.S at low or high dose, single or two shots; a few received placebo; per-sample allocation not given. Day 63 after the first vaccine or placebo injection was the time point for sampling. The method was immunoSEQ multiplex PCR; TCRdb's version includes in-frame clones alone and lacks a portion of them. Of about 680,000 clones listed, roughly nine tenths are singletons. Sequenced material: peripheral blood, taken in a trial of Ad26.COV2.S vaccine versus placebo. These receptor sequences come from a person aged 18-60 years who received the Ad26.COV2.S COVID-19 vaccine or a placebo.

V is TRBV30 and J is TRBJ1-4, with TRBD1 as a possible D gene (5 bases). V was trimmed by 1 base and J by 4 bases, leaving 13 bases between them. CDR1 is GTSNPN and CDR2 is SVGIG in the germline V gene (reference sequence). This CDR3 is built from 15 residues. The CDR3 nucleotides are TGTGCCTGGAGTGCCCCGACAGCCCGTAATGAAAAACTGTTTTTT. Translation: CAWSAPTARNEKLFF.

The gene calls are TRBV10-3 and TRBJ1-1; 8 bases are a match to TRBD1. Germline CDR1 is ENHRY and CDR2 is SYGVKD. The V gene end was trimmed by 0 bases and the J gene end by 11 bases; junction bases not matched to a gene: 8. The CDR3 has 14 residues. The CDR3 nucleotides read TGTGCCATCAGTGAGTCGGACAGGGCAAGGGAGGCTTTCTTT. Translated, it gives CAISESDRAREAFF.

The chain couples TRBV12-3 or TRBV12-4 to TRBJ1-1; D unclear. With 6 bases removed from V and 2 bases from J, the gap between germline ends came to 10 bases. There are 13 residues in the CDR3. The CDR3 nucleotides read TGTGCCAGCAGACTTGACATAAACACTGAAGCTTTCTTT. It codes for CASRLDINTEAFF.

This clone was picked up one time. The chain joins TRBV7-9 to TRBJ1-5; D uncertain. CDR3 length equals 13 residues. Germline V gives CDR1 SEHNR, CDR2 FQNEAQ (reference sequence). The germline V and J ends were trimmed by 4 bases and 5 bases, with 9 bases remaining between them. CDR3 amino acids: CASSYTNDQPQHF. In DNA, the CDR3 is TGTGCCAGCAGCTACACGAATGATCAGCCCCAGCATTTT.

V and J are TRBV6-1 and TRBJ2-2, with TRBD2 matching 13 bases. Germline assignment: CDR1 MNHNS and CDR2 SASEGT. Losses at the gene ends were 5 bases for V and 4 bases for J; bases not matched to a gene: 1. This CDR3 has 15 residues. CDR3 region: CASSWTSGSTGELFF. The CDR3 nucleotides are TGTGCCAGCAGTTGGACTAGCGGGAGCACCGGGGAGCTGTTTTTT.

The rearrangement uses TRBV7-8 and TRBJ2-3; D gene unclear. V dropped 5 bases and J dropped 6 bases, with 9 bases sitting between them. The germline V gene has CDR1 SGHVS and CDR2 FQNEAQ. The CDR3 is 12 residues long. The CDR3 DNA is TGTGCCAGCAGCCTAAGTCCGGATACGCAGTATTTT. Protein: CASSLSPDTQYF.

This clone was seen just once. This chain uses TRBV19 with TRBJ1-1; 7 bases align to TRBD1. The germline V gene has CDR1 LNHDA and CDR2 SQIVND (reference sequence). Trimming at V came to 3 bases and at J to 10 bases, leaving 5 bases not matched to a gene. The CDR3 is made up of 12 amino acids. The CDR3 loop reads CASSITGARAFF. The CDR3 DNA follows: TGTGCCAGTAGTATTACAGGGGCAAGAGCTTTCTTT.

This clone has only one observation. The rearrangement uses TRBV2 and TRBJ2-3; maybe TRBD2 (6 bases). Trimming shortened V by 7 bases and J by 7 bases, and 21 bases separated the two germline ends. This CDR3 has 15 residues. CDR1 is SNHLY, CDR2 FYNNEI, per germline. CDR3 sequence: CASTPRTGGANTQYF. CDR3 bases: TGTGCCAGCACCCCTCGCACAGGAGGGGCGAATACGCAGTATTTT.

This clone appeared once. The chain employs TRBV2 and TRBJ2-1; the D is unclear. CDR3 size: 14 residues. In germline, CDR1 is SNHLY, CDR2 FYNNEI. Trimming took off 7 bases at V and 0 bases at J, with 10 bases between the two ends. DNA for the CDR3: TGTGCCAGCACCCTGGAGAGCTCCTACAATGAGCAGTTCTTC. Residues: CASTLESSYNEQFF.